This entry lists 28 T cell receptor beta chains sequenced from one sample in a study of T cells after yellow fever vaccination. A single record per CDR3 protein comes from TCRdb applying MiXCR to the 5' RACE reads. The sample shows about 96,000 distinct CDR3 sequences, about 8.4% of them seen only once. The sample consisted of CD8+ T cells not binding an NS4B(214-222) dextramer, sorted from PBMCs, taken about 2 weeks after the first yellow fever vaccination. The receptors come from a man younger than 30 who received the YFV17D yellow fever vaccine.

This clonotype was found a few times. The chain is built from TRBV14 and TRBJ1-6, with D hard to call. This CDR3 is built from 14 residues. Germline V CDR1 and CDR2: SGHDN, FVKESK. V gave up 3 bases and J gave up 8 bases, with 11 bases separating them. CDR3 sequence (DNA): TGTGCCAGCAGCCAGGAGGGTCGCTATTCACCCCTCCACTTT. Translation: CASSQEGRYSPLHF.

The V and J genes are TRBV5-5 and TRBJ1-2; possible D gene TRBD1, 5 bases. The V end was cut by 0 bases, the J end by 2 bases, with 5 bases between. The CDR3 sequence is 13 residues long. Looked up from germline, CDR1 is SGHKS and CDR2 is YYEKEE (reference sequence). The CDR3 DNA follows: TGTGCCAGCAGCTTGGCAGGGAACTATGGCTACACCTTC. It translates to CASSLAGNYGYTF. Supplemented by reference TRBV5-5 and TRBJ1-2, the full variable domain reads DAGVTQSPTHLIKTRGQQVTLRCSPISGHKSVSWYQQVLGQGPQFIFQYYEKEERGRGNFPDRFSARQFPNYSSELNVNALLLGDSALYLCASSLAGNYGYTFGSGTRLTVV.

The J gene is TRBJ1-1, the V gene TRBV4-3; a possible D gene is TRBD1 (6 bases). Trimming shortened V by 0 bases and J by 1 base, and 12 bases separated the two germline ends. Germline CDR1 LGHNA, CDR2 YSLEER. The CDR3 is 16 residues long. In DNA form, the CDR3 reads TGCGCCAGCAGCCAAGATCATGGGGGCTGGAACACTGAAGCTTTCTTT. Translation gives CASSQDHGGWNTEAFF.

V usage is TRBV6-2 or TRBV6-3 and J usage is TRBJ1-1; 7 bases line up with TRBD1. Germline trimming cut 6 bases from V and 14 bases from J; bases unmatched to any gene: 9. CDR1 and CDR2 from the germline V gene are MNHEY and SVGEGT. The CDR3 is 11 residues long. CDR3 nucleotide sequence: TGTGCCAGCAGCCCCGGACAGGTTTGGTTCTTT. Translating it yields CASSPGQVWFF.

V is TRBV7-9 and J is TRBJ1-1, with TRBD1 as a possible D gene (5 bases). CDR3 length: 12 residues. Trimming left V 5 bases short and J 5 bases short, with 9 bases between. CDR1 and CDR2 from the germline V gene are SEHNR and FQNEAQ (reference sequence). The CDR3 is CASSPRGTEAFF. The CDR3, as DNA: TGTGCCAGCAGCCCCCGGGGGACTGAAGCTTTCTTT.

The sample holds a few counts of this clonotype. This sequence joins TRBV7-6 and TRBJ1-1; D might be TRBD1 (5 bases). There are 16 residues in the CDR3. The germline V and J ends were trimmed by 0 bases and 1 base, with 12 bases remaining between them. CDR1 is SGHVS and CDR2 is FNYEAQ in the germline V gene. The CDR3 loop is CASSLAFRGGNTEAFF. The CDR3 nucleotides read TGTGCCAGCAGCTTAGCGTTTAGGGGCGGGAACACTGAAGCTTTCTTT.

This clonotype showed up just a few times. In nucleotides, the CDR3 is TGTGCCGTGAGTCCGGGGTACAGCAATCAGCCCCAGCATTTT. Translation: CAVSPGYSNQPQHF. This chain links TRBV6-2 or TRBV6-3 with TRBJ1-5, with D uncertain. The CDR3 totals 14 residues. Germline CDR1 reads MNHEY; CDR2 reads SVGEGT. V lost 11 bases to trimming and J lost 1 base, with 15 bases between them.

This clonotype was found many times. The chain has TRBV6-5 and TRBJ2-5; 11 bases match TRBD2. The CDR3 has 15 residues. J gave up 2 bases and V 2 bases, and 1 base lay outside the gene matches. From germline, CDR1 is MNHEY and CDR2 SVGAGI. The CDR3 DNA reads TGTGCCAGCAGTTACCCTAGCGGGGGGCAAGAGACCCAGTACTTC. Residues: CASSYPSGGQETQYF.

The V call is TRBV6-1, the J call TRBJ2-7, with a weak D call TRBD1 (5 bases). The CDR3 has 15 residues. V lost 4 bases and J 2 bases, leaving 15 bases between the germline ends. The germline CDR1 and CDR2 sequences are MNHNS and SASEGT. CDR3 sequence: CASSGELQGTYEQYV. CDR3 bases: TGTGCCAGCAGTGGAGAGTTGCAGGGTACCTACGAGCAGTACGTC.

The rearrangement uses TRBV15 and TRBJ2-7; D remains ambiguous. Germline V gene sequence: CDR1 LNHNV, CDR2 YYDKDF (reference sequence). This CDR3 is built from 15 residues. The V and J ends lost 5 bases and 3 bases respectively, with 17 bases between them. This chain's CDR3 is CATSPMGNSIYEQYV. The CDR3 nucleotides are TGTGCCACCAGCCCTATGGGAAACTCGATCTACGAGCAGTACGTC.

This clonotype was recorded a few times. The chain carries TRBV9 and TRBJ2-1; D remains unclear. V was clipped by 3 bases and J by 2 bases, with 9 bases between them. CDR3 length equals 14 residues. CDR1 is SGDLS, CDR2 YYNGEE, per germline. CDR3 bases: TGTGCCAGCAGCGAAACTGAGGCCTACAATGAGCAGTTCTTC. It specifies CASSETEAYNEQFF.

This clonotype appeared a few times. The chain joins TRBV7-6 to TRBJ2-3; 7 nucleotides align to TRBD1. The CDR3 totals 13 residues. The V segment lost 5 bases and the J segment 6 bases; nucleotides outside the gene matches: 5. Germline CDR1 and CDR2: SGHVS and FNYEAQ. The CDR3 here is CASSLDRADTQYF. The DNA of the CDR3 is TGTGCCAGCAGCCTCGACAGGGCTGATACGCAGTATTTT.

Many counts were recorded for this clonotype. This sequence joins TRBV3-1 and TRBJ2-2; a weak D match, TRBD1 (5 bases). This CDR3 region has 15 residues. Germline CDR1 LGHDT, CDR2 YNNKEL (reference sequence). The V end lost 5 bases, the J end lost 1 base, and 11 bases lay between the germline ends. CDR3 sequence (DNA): TGTGCCAGCAGCAGGGGCGTTGAGAACACCGGGGAGCTGTTTTTT. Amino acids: CASSRGVENTGELFF.

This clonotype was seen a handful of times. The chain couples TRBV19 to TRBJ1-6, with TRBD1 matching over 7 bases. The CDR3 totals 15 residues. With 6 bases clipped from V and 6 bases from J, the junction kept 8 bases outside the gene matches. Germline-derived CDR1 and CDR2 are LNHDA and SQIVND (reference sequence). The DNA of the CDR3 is TGTGCCAGTAGATCGACAGGGTTCTCTAATTCACCCCTCCACTTT. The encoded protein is CASRSTGFSNSPLHF.

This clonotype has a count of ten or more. This CDR3 reads CASSFGGANTEAFF. The CDR3 nucleotides read TGTGCCAGCAGCTTTGGGGGCGCGAACACTGAAGCTTTCTTT. The rearrangement uses TRBV7-9 and TRBJ1-1; D is perhaps TRBD1 (6 bases). The V end was cut by 3 bases, the J end by 1 base, with 9 bases between. The CDR3 has 14 residues. Germline V gene lookup returns CDR1 SEHNR and CDR2 FQNEAQ (reference sequence).

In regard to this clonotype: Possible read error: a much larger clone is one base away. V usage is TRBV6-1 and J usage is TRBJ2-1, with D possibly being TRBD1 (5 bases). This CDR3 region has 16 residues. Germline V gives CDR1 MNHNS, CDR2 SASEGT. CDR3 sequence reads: CGSSTPGLQGKNEQFF. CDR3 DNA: TGTGGCAGCAGTACCCCGGGCCTTCAGGGAAAAAATGAGCAGTTCTTC.

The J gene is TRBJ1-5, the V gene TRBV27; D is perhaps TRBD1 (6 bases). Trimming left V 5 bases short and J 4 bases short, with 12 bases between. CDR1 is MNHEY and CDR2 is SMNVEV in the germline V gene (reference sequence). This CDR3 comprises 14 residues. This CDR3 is CASSQTGFNQPQHF. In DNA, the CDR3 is TGTGCCAGCAGTCAGACAGGTTTTAATCAGCCCCAGCATTTT.

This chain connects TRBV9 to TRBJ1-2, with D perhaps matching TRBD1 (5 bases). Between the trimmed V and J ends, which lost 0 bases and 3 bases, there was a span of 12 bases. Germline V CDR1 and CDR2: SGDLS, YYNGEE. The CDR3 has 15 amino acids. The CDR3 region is CASSVATDSYYGYTF. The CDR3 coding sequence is TGTGCCAGCAGCGTAGCTACTGACAGCTACTATGGCTACACCTTC.

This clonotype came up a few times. CDR3 protein: CASSGKWGLADEQYF. CDR3 DNA: TGTGCCAGCAGTGGGAAATGGGGACTAGCGGACGAGCAGTACTTC. The V gene is TRBV2, the J gene TRBJ2-7, with TRBD2 matching 11 bases. Per germline, CDR1 SNHLY and CDR2 FYNNEI. V was pared by 4 bases and J by 5 bases, with 7 bases of the junction left unmatched. There are 15 residues in the CDR3.

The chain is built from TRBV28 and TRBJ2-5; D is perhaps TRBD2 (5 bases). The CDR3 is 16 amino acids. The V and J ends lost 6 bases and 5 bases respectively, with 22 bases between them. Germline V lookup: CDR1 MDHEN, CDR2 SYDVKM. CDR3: CASSPGWRQVGETQYF. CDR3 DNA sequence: TGTGCCAGCAGCCCGGGGTGGCGGCAAGTGGGGGAGACCCAGTACTTC.

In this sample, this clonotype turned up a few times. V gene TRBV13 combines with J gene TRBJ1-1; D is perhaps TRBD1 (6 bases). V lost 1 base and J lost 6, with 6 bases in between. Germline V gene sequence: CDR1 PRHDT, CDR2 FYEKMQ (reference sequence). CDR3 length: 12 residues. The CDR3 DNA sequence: TGTGCCAGCAGCTTAGACAGGGCTGAAGCTTTCTTT. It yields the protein CASSLDRAEAFF. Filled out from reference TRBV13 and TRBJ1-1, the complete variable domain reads AAGVIQSPRHLIKEKRETATLKCYPIPRHDTVYWYQQGPGQDPQFLISFYEKMQSDKGSIPDRFSAQQFSDYHSELNMSSLELGDSALYFCASSLDRAEAFFGQGTRLTVV.

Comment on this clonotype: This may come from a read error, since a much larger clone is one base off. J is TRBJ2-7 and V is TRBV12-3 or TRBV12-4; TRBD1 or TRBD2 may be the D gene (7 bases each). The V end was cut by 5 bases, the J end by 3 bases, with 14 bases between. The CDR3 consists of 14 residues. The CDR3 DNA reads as TGTGCCAGCAGTCCAGGGGGACTAAACTACGAGCAGTACTTC. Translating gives CASSPGGLNYEQYF.

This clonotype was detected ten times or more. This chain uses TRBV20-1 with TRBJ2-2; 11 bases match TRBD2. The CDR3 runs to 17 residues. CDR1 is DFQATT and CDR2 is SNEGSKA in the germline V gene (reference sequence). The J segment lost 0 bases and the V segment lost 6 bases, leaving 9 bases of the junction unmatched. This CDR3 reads CSAQAPSGGPNTGELFF. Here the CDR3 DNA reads TGCAGTGCCCAAGCGCCTAGCGGGGGGCCGAACACCGGGGAGCTGTTTTTT.

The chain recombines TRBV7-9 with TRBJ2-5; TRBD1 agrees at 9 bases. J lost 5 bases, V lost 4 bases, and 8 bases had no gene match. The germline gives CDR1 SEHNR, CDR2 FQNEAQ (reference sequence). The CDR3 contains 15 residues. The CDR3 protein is CASSSRDREWETQYF. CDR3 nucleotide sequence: TGTGCCAGCAGCTCGCGGGACAGGGAGTGGGAGACCCAGTACTTC.

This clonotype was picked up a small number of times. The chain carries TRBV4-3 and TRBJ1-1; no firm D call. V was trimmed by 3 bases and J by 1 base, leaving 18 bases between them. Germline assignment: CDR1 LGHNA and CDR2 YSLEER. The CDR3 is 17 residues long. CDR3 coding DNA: TGCGCCAGCAGCCACGGTGGTCGGACGGATCCGAACACTGAAGCTTTCTTT. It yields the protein CASSHGGRTDPNTEAFF.

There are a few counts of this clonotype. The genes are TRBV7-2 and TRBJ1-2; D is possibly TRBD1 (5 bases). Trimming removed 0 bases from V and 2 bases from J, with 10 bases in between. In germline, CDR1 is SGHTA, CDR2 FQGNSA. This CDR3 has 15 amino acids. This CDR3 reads CASSLANRRNYGYTF. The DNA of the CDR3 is TGTGCCAGCAGCTTAGCGAACAGGCGGAACTATGGCTACACCTTC.

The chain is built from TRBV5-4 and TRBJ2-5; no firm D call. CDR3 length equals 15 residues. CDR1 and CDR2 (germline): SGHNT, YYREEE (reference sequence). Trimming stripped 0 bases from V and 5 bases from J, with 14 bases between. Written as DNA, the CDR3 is TGTGCCAGCAGCTTGGGGGTTGAAGCGAAGGAGACCCAGTACTTC. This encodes CASSLGVEAKETQYF.

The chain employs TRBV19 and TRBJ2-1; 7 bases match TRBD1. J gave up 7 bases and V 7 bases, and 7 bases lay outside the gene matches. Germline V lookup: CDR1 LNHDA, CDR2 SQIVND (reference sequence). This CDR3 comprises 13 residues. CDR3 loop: CASNDRAWNEQFF. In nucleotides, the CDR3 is TGTGCCAGTAACGACAGGGCTTGGAATGAGCAGTTCTTC. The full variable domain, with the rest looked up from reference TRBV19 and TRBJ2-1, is DGGITQSPKYLFRKEGQNVTLSCEQNLNHDAMYWYRQDPGQGLRLIYYSQIVNDFQKGDIAEGYSVSREKKESFPLTVTSAQKNPTAFYLCASNDRAWNEQFFGPGTRLTVL.